This TCR beta chain was profiled in a study of beta chain features in type 1 diabetes. Since all of the isolated RNA was reverse transcribed, expressed TCRB transcripts were what got sequenced. Profiled with immunoSEQ multiplex PCR; TCRdb holds only in-frame clones, not every one. This sample has 200,000 to 250,000 clones, with approximately 11% found just once. Trimming took 4 bases from V and 0 from J; bases not matched to a gene: 12. Germline lookup yields CDR1 SGDLS and CDR2 YYNGEE. This CDR3 has 20 residues. Study-wide findings and caveats: Junctions at VDJ sites from type 1 diabetes patients had fewer insertions and more deletions. Naive, central memory and regulatory TCRB repertoires appeared more similar among patients than healthy donors. Across all four CD4+ subsets, people with type 1 diabetes showed modestly shorter TCRB CDR3s. Any HLA effect on TCRB rearrangement was left unresolved by small sub-analyses.

Only a few counts were recorded for this clone. Its matching antigen is unknown. V is TRBV9 and J is TRBJ2-1; TRBD2 aligns across 14 bases. The clonotype originates from a man aged 18 to 29 in good health. What was sequenced was central memory CD4+ T cells from blood. CDR3 nucleotides: TGTGCCAGCAGCCCGGGACTAGCGGGAGCAGTAGGGAGCTCCTACAATGAGCAGTTCTTC. Protein sequence: CASSPGLAGAVGSSYNEQFF.